These T cell receptor beta chains were read from a single sample in a study of blood T cell repertoires in COVID-19. TCRdb keeps only in-frame clones here, not all; method: immunoSEQ multiplex PCR. Among 200,000 to 250,000 clones, around 90% were seen once, and the ten largest hold approximately 12%. Input material: peripheral blood. These receptors were obtained from a woman under 30 who had recovered from COVID-19. CDR3s include the opening cysteine and the closing phenylalanine or tryptophan. A D gene is named only where the DNA matches it firmly. Some rows mark clone size as missing; the rest say once, few, many or name a class of expanded clone.

16 TRBD2 TRBJ2-1 few TRBV7-2 CASSLGGLAGLNEQFF TGTGCCAGCAGCTTAGGGGGACTAGCGGGCCTCAATGAGCAGTTCTTC
12 . TRBJ1-2 . TRBV29-1 CSVGTGVSGYTF TGCAGCGTTGGAACAGGCGTATCTGGCTACACCTTC
12 . TRBJ2-7 . TRBV12-3/TRBV12-4 CASRGDPYEQYF TGTGCCAGCCGGGGAGACCCCTACGAGCAGTACTTC
15 TRBD1 TRBJ1-1 . TRBV5-1 CASSLYGTVDTEAFF TGCGCCAGCAGCTTGTACGGGACAGTAGACACTGAAGCTTTCTTT
16 . TRBJ2-7 . TRBV27 CASSYTAPEGPYEQYF TGTGCCAGCAGTTACACAGCCCCCGAGGGTCCCTACGAGCAGTACTTC
16 . TRBJ2-3 . TRBV7-2 CASSPPGGGGTDTQYF TGTGCCAGCAGCCCCCCCGGCGGCGGGGGCACAGATACGCAGTATTTT
15 TRBD1 TRBJ2-2 . TRBV15 CATRDSAVDTGELFF TGTGCCACCCGGGACAGCGCGGTGGACACCGGGGAGCTGTTTTTT
15 TRBD2 TRBJ2-7 . TRBV3-1/TRBV3-2 CASSGKAGGPYEQYF TGTGCCAGCAGCGGGAAAGCGGGAGGGCCCTACGAGCAGTACTTC
16 TRBD1 TRBJ1-4 . TRBV15 CATSRGQGKTNEKLFF TGTGCCACCAGCAGGGGACAGGGAAAAACTAATGAAAAACTGTTTTTT
14 . TRBJ2-1 . TRBV4-1 CASSQQTGSNEQFF TGCGCCAGCAGCCAACAAACCGGGAGCAATGAGCAGTTCTTC
14 . TRBJ1-5 once TRBV15 CATSREGSNQPQHF TGTGCCACCAGCAGAGAGGGCAGCAATCAGCCCCAGCATTTT
17 . TRBJ1-5 . TRBV25-1 CASSAPNRENSNQPQHF TGTGCCAGCAGTGCCCCGAACAGGGAAAATAGCAATCAGCCCCAGCATTTT
15 TRBD2 TRBJ2-3 . TRBV4-3 CASSRDYPSTDTQYF TGCGCCAGCAGCCGGGACTACCCTAGCACAGATACGCAGTATTTT
13 . TRBJ2-2 . TRBV7-9 CASDSLNTGELFF TGTGCCAGCGACAGTTTGAACACCGGGGAGCTGTTTTTT
11 . TRBJ1-1 few TRBV7-9 CASGSGTEAFF TGTGCCAGCGGGAGTGGCACTGAAGCTTTCTTT
13 . TRBJ1-1 . TRBV7-9 CASSLWLSTEAFF TGTGCCAGCAGCTTATGGCTCTCCACTGAAGCTTTCTTT
16 TRBD2 TRBJ2-7 . TRBV27 CASSLKVGSGSPEQYF TGTGCCAGCAGTTTAAAGGTTGGGAGCGGGAGTCCCGAGCAGTACTTC
16 . TRBJ1-2 . TRBV3-1/TRBV3-2 CASSQDSFGWGSAFTF .
11 . TRBJ1-1 . TRBV27 CASSRGGEAFF TGTGCCAGCAGTCGGGGTGGTGAAGCTTTCTTT
19 TRBD1 TRBJ2-6 once TRBV19 CASSTDPGQGASGANVLTF TGTGCCAGTAGTACCGACCCGGGACAGGGGGCTTCTGGGGCCAACGTCCTGACTTTC
13 . TRBJ2-7 . TRBV19 CASSPGHNYEQYF TGTGCCAGTAGTCCGGGACACAACTACGAGCAGTACTTC
16 TRBD1 TRBJ2-7 . TRBV18 CASSLRQGAFSYEQYF TGTGCCAGCTCATTGAGACAGGGGGCCTTCTCCTACGAGCAGTACTTC
15 TRBD2 TRBJ2-7 . TRBV19 CASSMIAGGPSEQYF TGTGCCAGTAGTATGATAGCGGGAGGGCCCAGCGAGCAGTACTTC
15 TRBD1 TRBJ1-1 . TRBV15 CATSRDSGRGPEAFF TGTGCCACCAGCAGAGATTCCGGCAGGGGGCCTGAAGCTTTCTTT
16 TRBD2 TRBJ2-1 . TRBV5-4 CASSLGLAGSYNEQFF TGTGCCAGCAGCTTGGGACTAGCGGGCTCCTACAATGAGCAGTTCTTC
15 TRBD2 TRBJ2-1 . TRBV5-4 CASSFRLAGVNEQFF TGTGCCAGCAGCTTTCGACTAGCGGGAGTCAATGAGCAGTTCTTC
12 . TRBJ1-2 once TRBV19 CASSEEPYGYTF TGTGCCAGTTCAGAGGAGCCCTATGGCTACACCTTC
15 . TRBJ2-7 . TRBV7-2 CASSQGQHTSYEQYF TGTGCCAGCAGCCAGGGACAACACACCTCCTACGAGCAGTACTTC
16 TRBD2 TRBJ2-7 few TRBV3-1/TRBV3-2 CASSQGSGRARYEQYF TGTGCCAGCAGCCAAGGGAGCGGGAGGGCCAGGTACGAGCAGTACTTC
18 TRBD2 TRBJ2-1 . TRBV7-9 CASRAGGSGRASYNEQFF TGTGCCAGCAGAGCAGGCGGTAGCGGGAGGGCCTCCTACAATGAGCAGTTCTTC
15 TRBD1 TRBJ1-5 . TRBV7-2 CASSRDRASNQPQHF TGTGCCAGCAGCCGGGACAGGGCGAGCAATCAGCCCCAGCATTTT
16 . TRBJ2-2 once TRBV12-5 CASGLVVGGDTGELFF TGTGCTAGTGGTTTGGTAGTCGGGGGAGACACCGGGGAGCTGTTTTTT
17 . TRBJ2-7 . TRBV18 CASSPPVEEPSSYEQYF TGTGCCAGCTCACCACCGGTCGAGGAGCCAAGCTCCTACGAGCAGTACTTC
15 TRBD2 TRBJ2-3 . TRBV5-1 CASSLTSGYTDTQYF TGCGCCAGCAGCCTTACTAGCGGGTACACAGATACGCAGTATTTT
18 TRBD1 TRBJ2-6 once TRBV6-1 CASSEIGQGDAGANVLTF TGTGCCAGCAGTGAAATCGGCCAGGGGGACGCTGGGGCCAACGTCCTGACTTTC
16 . TRBJ1-2 . TRBV28 CASSPIQTGLYYGYTF TGTGCCAGCAGCCCGATTCAGACAGGACTTTACTATGGCTACACCTTC
13 . TRBJ2-1 . TRBV19 CASSLGGYNEQFF TGTGCCAGTAGTTTAGGAGGTTACAATGAGCAGTTCTTC
16 TRBD2 TRBJ2-1 few TRBV6-4 CASSPRTSGSIDEQFF TGTGCCAGCAGTCCCCGGACTAGCGGGAGTATCGATGAGCAGTTCTTC
16 TRBD1 TRBJ2-1 . TRBV7-9 CASSSPGTGANNEQFF TGTGCCAGCAGCTCCCCCGGGACAGGGGCGAACAATGAGCAGTTCTTC
15 . TRBJ2-7 . TRBV5-1 CASSLADSITYEQYF TGCGCCAGCAGCTTGGCCGACAGTATTACCTACGAGCAGTACTTC
14 TRBD1 TRBJ1-6 . TRBV15 CATSKGTGLGPLHF TGTGCCACCAGCAAAGGGACAGGGTTGGGGCCCCTCCACTTT
14 . TRBJ2-1 few TRBV30 CAWNLRLLYNEQFF TGTGCCTGGAATCTGCGGTTATTGTACAATGAGCAGTTCTTC
15 TRBD2 TRBJ2-1 few TRBV10-1 CASSERLAGDHEQFF TGCGCCAGCAGTGAGAGGCTAGCGGGAGACCATGAGCAGTTCTTC
16 . TRBJ2-7 . TRBV27 CASSSVEGRLKYEQYF TGTGCCAGCAGTTCCGTTGAGGGCAGGCTAAAATACGAGCAGTACTTC
13 . TRBJ2-2 . TRBV20-1 CSASYRAGGELFF TGCAGTGCTAGTTACAGGGCTGGCGGGGAGCTGTTTTTT
20 TRBD2 TRBJ2-1 . TRBV9 CASSVSSGTSGSPSYNEQFF TGTGCCAGCAGCGTTTCCTCGGGGACTAGCGGGAGTCCCTCCTACAATGAGCAGTTCTTC
18 TRBD2 TRBJ2-3 . TRBV30 CAWSAPGLAGDSTDTQYF TGTGCCTGGAGTGCCCCCGGACTAGCGGGAGATTCGACAGATACGCAGTATTTT
15 . TRBJ2-7 . TRBV6-2/TRBV6-3 CASSADTGESYEQYF TGTGCCAGCAGTGCGGATACGGGAGAGAGCTACGAGCAGTACTTC
17 TRBD1 TRBJ2-2 . TRBV7-6 CASSLAGTGSNTGELFF TGTGCCAGCAGCTTAGCAGGGACAGGCTCGAACACCGGGGAGCTGTTTTTT
15 . TRBJ1-2 . TRBV6-1 CASSESFLGGYGYTF TGTGCCAGCAGTGAAAGTTTTCTAGGCGGCTATGGCTACACCTTC
13 . TRBJ2-2 many TRBV4-3 CASSQTNTGELFF TGCGCCAGCAGCCAGACTAACACCGGGGAGCTGTTTTTT
14 . TRBJ2-2 . TRBV6-5 CASSYSNSGGELFF TGTGCCAGCAGTTACTCTAATAGCGGCGGGGAGCTGTTTTTT
17 TRBD1 TRBJ2-3 . TRBV19 CASTGTGGPTSTDTQYF TGTGCCAGTACCGGGACAGGGGGTCCCACTAGCACAGATACGCAGTATTTT
15 . TRBJ2-7 . TRBV5-1 CASSLEARATYEQYF TGCGCCAGCAGCTTGGAGGCCAGGGCCACCTACGAGCAGTACTTC
15 . TRBJ1-2 . TRBV4-3 CASSQDRRMNYGYTF TGCGCCAGCAGCCAAGATCGCAGGATGAACTATGGCTACACCTTC
14 TRBD1 TRBJ1-2 . TRBV13 CASSLDRDNYGYTF TGTGCCAGCAGCCTGGACAGGGATAACTATGGCTACACCTTC
15 TRBD2 TRBJ2-7 . TRBV4-1 CASSQRTSGSYEQYF TGCGCCAGCAGCCAACGGACTAGCGGGAGCTACGAGCAGTACTTC
18 TRBD1 TRBJ2-2 . TRBV5-4 CASSLQGGGRGNTGELFF TGTGCCAGCAGCTTACAAGGGGGCGGTCGTGGGAACACCGGGGAGCTGTTTTTT